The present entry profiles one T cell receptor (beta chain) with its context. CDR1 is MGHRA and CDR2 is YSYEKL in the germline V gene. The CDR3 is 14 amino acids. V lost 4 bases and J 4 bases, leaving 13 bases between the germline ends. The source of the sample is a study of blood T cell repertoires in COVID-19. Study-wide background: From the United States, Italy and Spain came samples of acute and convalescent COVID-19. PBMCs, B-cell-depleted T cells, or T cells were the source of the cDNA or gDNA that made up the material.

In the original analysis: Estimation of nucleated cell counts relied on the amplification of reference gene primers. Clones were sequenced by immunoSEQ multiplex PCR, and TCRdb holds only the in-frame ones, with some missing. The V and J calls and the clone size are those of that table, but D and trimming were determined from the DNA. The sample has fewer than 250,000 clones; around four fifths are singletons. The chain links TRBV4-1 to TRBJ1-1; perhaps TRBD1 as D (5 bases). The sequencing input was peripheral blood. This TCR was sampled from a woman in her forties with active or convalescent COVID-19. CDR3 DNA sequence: TGCGCCAGCAGCCCCCCCAGGGTTCGCACTGAAGCTTTCTTT. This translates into CASSPPRVRTEAFF.